These 18 T cell receptor beta chains originate from one sample sequenced in a study of T cells in Graves' hyperthyroidism and ophthalmopathy. Amplification targeted TCR beta CDR3 regions from RNA transcripts. The study used the HTBI primer set for a first-round RT-PCR of the TCR CDR3. One entry per CDR3 protein, called by TCRdb with MiXCR from the multiplex PCR reads. The sample holds about 560,000 distinct CDR3 sequences, 15% to 19% seen once. The specimen sequenced was blood. Receptors originate from a woman aged 30 to 39 with Graves' hyperthyroidism.

This chain uses TRBV7-9 with TRBJ2-7; the match to TRBD2 covers 8 bases. Germline V gene data show CDR1 as SEHNR and CDR2 as FQNEAQ (reference sequence). This CDR3 is built from 21 residues. V lost 4 bases and J lost 3; bases outside the gene matches: 26. The CDR3 protein is CASSSIEADRGGREKGYEQYF. The CDR3 nucleotides read TGTGCCAGCAGCTCAATAGAAGCCGACCGGGGGGGGCGGGAGAAGGGCTACGAGCAGTACTTC.

This clonotype was counted at least ten times. The chain uses TRBV20-1 and TRBJ1-2; D not certain. This CDR3 region has 13 residues. The V gene lost 4 bases and the J gene lost 4 bases, with 13 bases spanning the gap. The germline V gene has CDR1 DFQATT and CDR2 SNEGSKA (reference sequence). CDR3 in DNA: TGCAGTGCTAAGGGAGGCGTCGGCTATGGCTACACCTTC. It yields the protein CSAKGGVGYGYTF.

The chain links TRBV2 to TRBJ1-3; D is unclear. Trimming stripped 8 bases from V and 2 bases from J, with 10 bases between. The length of the CDR3 is 13 residues. The V gene's germline CDR1 is SNHLY and CDR2 FYNNEI. The CDR3 DNA reads TGTGCCAGCTGGACGGACCCTGGAAACACCATATATTTT. This sequence encodes CASWTDPGNTIYF. The full variable domain, its missing parts supplied by reference TRBV2 and TRBJ1-3, is EPEVTQTPSHQVTQMGQEVILRCVPISNHLYFYWYRQILGQKVEFLVSFYNNEISEKSEIFDDQFSVERPDGSNFTLKIRSTKLEDSAMYFCASWTDPGNTIYFGEGSWLTVV.

This clonotype was counted a few times. The chain combines TRBV5-1 with TRBJ2-1; 8 bases agree with TRBD2. With V trimmed by 2 bases and J by 0 bases, 7 bases remained unmatched. CDR1 and CDR2 from the germline V gene are SGHRS and YFSETQ. The CDR3 loop spans 17 amino acids. The CDR3 is CASSLTTSESSYNEQFF. The CDR3 nucleotides are TGCGCCAGCAGCTTAACGACTAGCGAGAGCTCCTACAATGAGCAGTTCTTC.

In this sample, this clonotype turned up a few times. A much more abundant neighbour one base away suggests this may be a read error. The chain joins TRBV3-1 to TRBJ1-2, with D uncertain. This CDR3 region has 15 residues. Germline assignment: CDR1 LGHDT and CDR2 YNNKEL (reference sequence). The CDR3 region has the DNA TGTGTCAGCAGCCAAGATAACCACTTGGACTATGGCTACACCTTC. It encodes CVSSQDNHLDYGYTF.

The chain has TRBV6-2 or TRBV6-3 and TRBJ1-2; 11 bases line up with TRBD1. J gave up 6 bases and V 7 bases, and 7 bases lay outside the gene matches. Per the germline V gene, CDR1 is MNHEY and CDR2 is SVGEGT. The CDR3 totals 14 residues. The CDR3 DNA reads as TGTGCCAGCAATCTGGACAGGGGGCGGGATGGCTACACCTTC. Its protein product is CASNLDRGRDGYTF.

This clonotype was detected only a few times. The rearrangement links TRBV27 to TRBJ2-7; D may be TRBD1 (6 bases). The CDR3 extends over 15 amino acids. V shed 6 bases and J shed 4 bases, with 19 bases lying between them. CDR1 and CDR2 (germline): MNHEY, SMNVEV (reference sequence). The CDR3: CASRTGQSSVYEQYF. The CDR3 DNA sequence: TGTGCCAGCAGGACTGGACAGTCCAGCGTTTACGAGCAGTACTTC.

This chain links TRBV6-1 with TRBJ2-1; TRBD1 might be the D (6 bases). With 5 bases removed from V and 5 bases from J, the gap between germline ends came to 13 bases. The CDR3 is 14 residues long. The germline V gene has CDR1 MNHNS and CDR2 SASEGT. CDR3 DNA sequence: TGTGCCAGCAGTCCCTGGACAGCTAACAATGAGCAGTTCTTC. This codes for CASSPWTANNEQFF.

The chain recombines TRBV24-1 with TRBJ2-2, with D perhaps TRBD1 or TRBD2 (5 bases each). This CDR3 contains 12 residues. The germline gives CDR1 KGHDR, CDR2 SFDVKD. Trimming removed 8 bases at V and 4 bases at J, with 7 bases between. Here the CDR3 DNA reads TGTGCCACCAAAGGGACCACCGGGGAGCTGTTTTTT. The encoded protein is CATKGTTGELFF.

The sample holds many counts of this clonotype. The chain has TRBV7-2 and TRBJ1-1; D is unresolved. V was pared by 5 bases and J by 6 bases, with 7 bases between. This CDR3 comprises 11 residues. Germline-derived CDR1 and CDR2 are SGHTA and FQGNSA. CDR3 sequence (DNA): TGTGCCAGCAGCCCACGGTCTGAAGCTTTCTTT. The encoded protein is CASSPRSEAFF.

The V and J genes are TRBV18 and TRBJ1-6; D not resolved. Trimming left V 2 bases short and J 10 bases short, with 15 bases between. The CDR3 spans 15 residues. Germline-derived CDR1 and CDR2 are KGHSH and LQKENI. The CDR3 DNA follows: TGTGCCAGCTCACCAATGGCAGGAGGAGGATCACCCCTCCACTTT. Its protein is CASSPMAGGGSPLHF.

Comment on this clonotype: This may arise from a read error, as a much more abundant clone is one base away. The CDR3 reads CVSSLTDSSYEQYF. CDR3 coding DNA: TGTGTCAGCAGCTTAACAGACAGCTCCTACGAGCAGTACTTC. This sequence joins TRBV7-6 and TRBJ2-7; D might be TRBD1 (5 bases). CDR3 size: 14 residues. Germline V gives CDR1 SGHVS, CDR2 FNYEAQ.

The rearrangement links TRBV19 to TRBJ2-3, with 11 bases identical to TRBD1. The CDR3 loop spans 15 amino acids. J gave up 4 bases and V 2 bases, and 2 bases lay outside the gene matches. Germline V CDR1 and CDR2: LNHDA, SQIVND (reference sequence). Written as DNA, the CDR3 is TGTGCCAGTAGTATACGGACAGGGGGCGCAGATACGCAGTATTTT. Its translation: CASSIRTGGADTQYF. The full variable domain, with the rest looked up from reference TRBV19 and TRBJ2-3, is DGGITQSPKYLFRKEGQNVTLSCEQNLNHDAMYWYRQDPGQGLRLIYYSQIVNDFQKGDIAEGYSVSREKKESFPLTVTSAQKNPTAFYLCASSIRTGGADTQYFGPGTRLTVL.

This clonotype has ten or more counts. This chain joins TRBV28 and TRBJ2-3; 7 bases line up with TRBD2. V shed 8 bases, J shed 0 bases, and the junction held 8 bases outside the gene matches. Germline CDR1 reads MDHEN; CDR2 reads SYDVKM. CDR3 size: 15 residues. The CDR3 sequence is CASSSLARSTDTQYF. DNA of the CDR3: TGTGCCAGCTCCTCACTAGCGCGGAGCACAGATACGCAGTATTTT.

This clonotype occurred many times. The rearrangement joins TRBV27 to TRBJ2-1, with 7 bases identical to TRBD2. The CDR3 covers 11 residues. Trimming at V came to 8 bases and at J to 12 bases, leaving 7 bases not matched to a gene. In germline, CDR1 is MNHEY, CDR2 SMNVEV (reference sequence). The chain's CDR3 is CASVVGGRQFF. The CDR3 coding sequence is TGTGCCAGCGTTGTCGGGGGGAGGCAGTTCTTC.

This clonotype was seen ten or more times. The chain joins TRBV12-3 or TRBV12-4 to TRBJ1-1; the D is unclear. This CDR3 contains 12 residues. V lost 3 bases to trimming and J lost 5 bases, with 7 bases between them. CDR3 DNA: TGTGCCAGCAGTTTTGTGTCGACTGAAGCTTTCTTT. Residues: CASSFVSTEAFF.

The genes are TRBV27 and TRBJ2-7; no clear D. The length of the CDR3 is 13 residues. V lost 7 bases to trimming and J lost 3 bases, with 13 bases between them. CDR1 and CDR2 from the germline V gene are MNHEY and SMNVEV (reference sequence). The CDR3 nucleotides are TGTGCCAGCACCTCAGTGGCAGGCTACGAGCAGTACTTC. It translates to CASTSVAGYEQYF.

This clonotype was detected ten times or more. The CDR3 sequence is CASSYGPMNTEAFF. In DNA form, the CDR3 reads TGTGCCAGCAGTTACGGACCGATGAACACTGAAGCTTTCTTT. V is TRBV27 and J is TRBJ1-1; unclear D gene. The germline V gene has CDR1 MNHEY and CDR2 SMNVEV (reference sequence). V gave up 4 bases and J gave up 0 bases, with 9 bases separating them. There are 14 residues in the CDR3.